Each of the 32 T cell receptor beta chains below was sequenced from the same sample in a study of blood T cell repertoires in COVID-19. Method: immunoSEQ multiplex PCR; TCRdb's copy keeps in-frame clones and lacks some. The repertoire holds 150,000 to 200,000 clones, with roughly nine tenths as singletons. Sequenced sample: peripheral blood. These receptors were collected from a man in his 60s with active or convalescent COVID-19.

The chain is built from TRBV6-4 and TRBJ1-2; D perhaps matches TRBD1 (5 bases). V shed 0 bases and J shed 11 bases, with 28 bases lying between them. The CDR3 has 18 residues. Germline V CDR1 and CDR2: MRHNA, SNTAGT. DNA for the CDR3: TGTGCCAGCAGTGACTCAGGGCCGGGGTCGGGACTTCTATTTGGGTACACCTTC. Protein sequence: CASSDSGPGSGLLFGYTF.

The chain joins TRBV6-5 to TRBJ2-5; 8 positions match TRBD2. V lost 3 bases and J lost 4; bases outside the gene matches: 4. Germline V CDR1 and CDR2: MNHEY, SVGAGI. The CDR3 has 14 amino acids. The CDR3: CASSYSGVGETQYF. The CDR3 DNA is TGTGCCAGCAGTTATAGCGGGGTCGGAGAGACCCAGTACTTC.

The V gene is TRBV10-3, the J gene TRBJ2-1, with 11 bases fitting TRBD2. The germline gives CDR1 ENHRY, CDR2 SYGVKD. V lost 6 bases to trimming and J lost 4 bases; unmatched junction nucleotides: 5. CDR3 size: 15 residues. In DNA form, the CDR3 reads TGTGCCATCAGGGCGACTAGCGGGGAATACAATGAGCAGTTCTTC. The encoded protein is CAIRATSGEYNEQFF.

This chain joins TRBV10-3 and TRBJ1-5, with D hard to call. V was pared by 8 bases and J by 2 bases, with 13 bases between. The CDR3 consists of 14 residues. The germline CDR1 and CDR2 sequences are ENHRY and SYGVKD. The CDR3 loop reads CAISSFGGNQPQHF. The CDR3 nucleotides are TGTGCCATCTCCTCTTTCGGGGGCAATCAGCCCCAGCATTTT.

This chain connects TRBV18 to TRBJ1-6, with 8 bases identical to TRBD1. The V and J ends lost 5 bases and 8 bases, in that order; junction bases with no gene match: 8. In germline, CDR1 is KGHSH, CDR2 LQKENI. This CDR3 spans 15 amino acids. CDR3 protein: CASSVGQGQDSPLHF. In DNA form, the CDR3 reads TGTGCCAGCTCAGTCGGACAGGGACAAGATTCACCCCTCCACTTT.

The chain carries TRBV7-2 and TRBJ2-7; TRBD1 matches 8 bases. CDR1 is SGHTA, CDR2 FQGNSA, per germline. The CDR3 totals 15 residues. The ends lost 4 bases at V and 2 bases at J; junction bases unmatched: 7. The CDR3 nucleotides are TGTGCCAGCAGCTCCAGGACAGGGCCCCCCTACGAGCAGTACTTC. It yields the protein CASSSRTGPPYEQYF.

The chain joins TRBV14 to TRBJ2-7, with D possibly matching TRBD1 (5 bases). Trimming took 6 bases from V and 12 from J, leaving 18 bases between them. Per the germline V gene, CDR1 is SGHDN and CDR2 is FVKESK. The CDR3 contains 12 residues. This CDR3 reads CASSSDSPLRYF. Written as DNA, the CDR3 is TGTGCCAGCAGTTCCGACAGCCCACTCCGGTACTTC.

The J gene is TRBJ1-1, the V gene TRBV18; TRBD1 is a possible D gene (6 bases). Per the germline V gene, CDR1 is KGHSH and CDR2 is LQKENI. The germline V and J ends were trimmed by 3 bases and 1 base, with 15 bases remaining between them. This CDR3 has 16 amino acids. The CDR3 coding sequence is TGTGCCAGCTCACCTCGACAGGTCCTACAGAACACTGAAGCTTTCTTT. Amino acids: CASSPRQVLQNTEAFF.

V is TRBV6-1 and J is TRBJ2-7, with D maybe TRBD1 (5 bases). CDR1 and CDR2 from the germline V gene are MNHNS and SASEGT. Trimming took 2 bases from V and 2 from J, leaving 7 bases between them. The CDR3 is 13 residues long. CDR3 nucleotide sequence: TGTGCCAGCAGTGAACAGGGAACCTACGAGCAGTACTTC. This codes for CASSEQGTYEQYF.

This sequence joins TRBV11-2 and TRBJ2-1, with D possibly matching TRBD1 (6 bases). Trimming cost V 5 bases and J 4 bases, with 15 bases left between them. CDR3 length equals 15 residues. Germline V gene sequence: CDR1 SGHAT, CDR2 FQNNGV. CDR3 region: CASSPRGDRYNEQFF. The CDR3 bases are TGTGCCAGCAGCCCCAGGGGTGACCGATACAATGAGCAGTTCTTC.

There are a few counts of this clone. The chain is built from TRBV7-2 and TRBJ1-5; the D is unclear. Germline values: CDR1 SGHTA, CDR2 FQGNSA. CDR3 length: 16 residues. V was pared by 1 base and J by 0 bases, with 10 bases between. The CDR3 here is CASSLDGGGSNQPQHF. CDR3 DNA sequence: TGTGCCAGCAGCTTAGACGGTGGAGGTAGCAATCAGCCCCAGCATTTT.

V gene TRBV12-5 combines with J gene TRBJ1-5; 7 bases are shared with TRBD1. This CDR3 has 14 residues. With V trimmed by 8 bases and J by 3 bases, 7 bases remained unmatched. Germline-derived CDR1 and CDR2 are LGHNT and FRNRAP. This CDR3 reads CASKPGQPNQPQHF. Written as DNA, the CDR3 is TGTGCTAGTAAACCGGGACAGCCCAATCAGCCCCAGCATTTT.

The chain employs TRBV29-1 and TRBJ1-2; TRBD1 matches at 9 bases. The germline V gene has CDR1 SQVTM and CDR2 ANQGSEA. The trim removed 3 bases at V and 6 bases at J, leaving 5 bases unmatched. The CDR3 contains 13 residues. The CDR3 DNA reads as TGCAGCGTTGATCTGACAGGGGGTAATGGCTACACCTTC. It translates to CSVDLTGGNGYTF.

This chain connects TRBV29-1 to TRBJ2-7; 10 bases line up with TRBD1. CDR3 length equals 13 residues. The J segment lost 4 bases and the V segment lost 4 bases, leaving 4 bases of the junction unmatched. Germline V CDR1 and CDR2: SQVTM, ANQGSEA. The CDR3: CSVGGGQGYEQYF. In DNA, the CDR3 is TGCAGCGTTGGGGGGGGACAGGGGTACGAGCAGTACTTC.

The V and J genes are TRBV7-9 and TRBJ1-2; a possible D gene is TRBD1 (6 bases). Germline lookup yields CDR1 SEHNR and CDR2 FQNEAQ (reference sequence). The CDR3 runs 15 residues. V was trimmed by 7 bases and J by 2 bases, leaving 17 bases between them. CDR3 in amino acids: CASTKDRQENYGYTF. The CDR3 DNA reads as TGTGCCAGCACCAAAGACCGACAGGAAAACTATGGCTACACCTTC.

The CDR3 DNA reads TGTGCCAGCAGCTTAGACCCCCTAACTAATTCACCCCTCCACTTT. Translating it yields CASSLDPLTNSPLHF. The V call is TRBV11-2, the J call TRBJ1-6; D remains ambiguous. Germline values: CDR1 SGHAT, CDR2 FQNNGV. CDR3 size: 15 residues. V gave up 0 bases and J gave up 6 bases, with 9 bases separating them.

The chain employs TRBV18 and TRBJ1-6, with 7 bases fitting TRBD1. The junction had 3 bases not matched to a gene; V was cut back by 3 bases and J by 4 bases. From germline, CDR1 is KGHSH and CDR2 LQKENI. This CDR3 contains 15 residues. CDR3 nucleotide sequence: TGTGCCAGCTCACCGGGACAGCTTTATAATTCACCCCTCCACTTT. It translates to CASSPGQLYNSPLHF.

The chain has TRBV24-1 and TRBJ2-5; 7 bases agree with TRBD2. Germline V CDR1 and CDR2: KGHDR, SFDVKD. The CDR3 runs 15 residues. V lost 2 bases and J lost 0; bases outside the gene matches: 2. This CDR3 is CATSDSGTNQETQYF. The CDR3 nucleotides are TGTGCCACCAGTGATTCGGGGACTAACCAAGAGACCCAGTACTTC.

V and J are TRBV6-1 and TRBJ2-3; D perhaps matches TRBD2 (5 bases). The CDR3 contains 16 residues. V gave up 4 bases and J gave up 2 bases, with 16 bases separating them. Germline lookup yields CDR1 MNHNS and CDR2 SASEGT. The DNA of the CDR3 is TGTGCCAGCAGTGGGCCCGGGGAATTCCTCACAGATACGCAGTATTTT. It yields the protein CASSGPGEFLTDTQYF.

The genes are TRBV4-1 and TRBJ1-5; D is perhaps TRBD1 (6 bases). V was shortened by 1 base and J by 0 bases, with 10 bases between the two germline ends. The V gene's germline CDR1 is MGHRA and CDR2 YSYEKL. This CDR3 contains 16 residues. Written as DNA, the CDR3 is TGCGCCAGCAGCCAAGGTGGGGGCTATAGCAATCAGCCCCAGCATTTT. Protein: CASSQGGGYSNQPQHF.

Here the CDR3 DNA reads TGCGCCAGCAGTTTCACGTCCGAGGAGGGCTACACCTTC. Translating it yields CASSFTSEEGYTF. The rearrangement joins TRBV5-1 to TRBJ1-2; D is unclear. CDR1 SGHRS and CDR2 YFSETQ come from the germline V gene. The CDR3 runs to 13 residues. Trimming took off 5 bases at V and 8 bases at J, with 16 bases between the two ends.

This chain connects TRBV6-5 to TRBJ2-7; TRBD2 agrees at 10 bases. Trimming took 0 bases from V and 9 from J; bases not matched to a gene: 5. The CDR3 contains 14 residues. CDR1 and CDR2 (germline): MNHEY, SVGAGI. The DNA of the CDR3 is TGTGCCAGCAGTTACTCGGTCCTAGCGGGAGTGCAGTACTTC. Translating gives CASSYSVLAGVQYF.

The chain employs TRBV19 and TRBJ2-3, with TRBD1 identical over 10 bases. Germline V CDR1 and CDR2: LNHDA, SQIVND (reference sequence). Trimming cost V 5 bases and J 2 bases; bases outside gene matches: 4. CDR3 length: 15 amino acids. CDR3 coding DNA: TGTGCCAGTAGTGACAGGGGGCGCCTCACAGATACGCAGTATTTT. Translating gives CASSDRGRLTDTQYF. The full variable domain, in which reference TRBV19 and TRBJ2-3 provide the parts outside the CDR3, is DGGITQSPKYLFRKEGQNVTLSCEQNLNHDAMYWYRQDPGQGLRLIYYSQIVNDFQKGDIAEGYSVSREKKESFPLTVTSAQKNPTAFYLCASSDRGRLTDTQYFGPGTRLTVL.

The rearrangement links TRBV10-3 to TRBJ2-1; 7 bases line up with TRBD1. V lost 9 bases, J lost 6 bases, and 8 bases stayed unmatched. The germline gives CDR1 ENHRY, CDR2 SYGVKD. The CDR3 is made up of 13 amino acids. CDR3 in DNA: TGTGCCATACTCCTCACAGGGGCCAATGAGCAGTTCTTC. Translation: CAILLTGANEQFF.

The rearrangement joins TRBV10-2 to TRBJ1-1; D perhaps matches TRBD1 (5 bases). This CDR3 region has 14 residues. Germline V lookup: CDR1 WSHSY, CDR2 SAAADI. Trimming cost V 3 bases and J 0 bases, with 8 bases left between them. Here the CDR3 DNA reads TGCGCCAGCAGTGAAAGACAGTTGAACACTGAAGCTTTCTTT. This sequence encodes CASSERQLNTEAFF.

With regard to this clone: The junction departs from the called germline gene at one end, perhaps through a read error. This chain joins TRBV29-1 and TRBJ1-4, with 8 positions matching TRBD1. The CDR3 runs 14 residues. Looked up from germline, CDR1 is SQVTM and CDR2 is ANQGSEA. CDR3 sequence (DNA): TGCAGCGTTGAAACGGACAGGGCTACTGGAAAAACTGTTTTT. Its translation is CSVETDRATGKTVF.

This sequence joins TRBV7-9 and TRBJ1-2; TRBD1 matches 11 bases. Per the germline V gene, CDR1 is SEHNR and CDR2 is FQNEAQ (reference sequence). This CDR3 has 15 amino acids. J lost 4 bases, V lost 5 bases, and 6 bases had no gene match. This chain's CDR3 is CASSETGTGGYGYTF. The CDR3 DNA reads TGTGCCAGCAGCGAAACAGGGACAGGGGGCTATGGCTACACCTTC.

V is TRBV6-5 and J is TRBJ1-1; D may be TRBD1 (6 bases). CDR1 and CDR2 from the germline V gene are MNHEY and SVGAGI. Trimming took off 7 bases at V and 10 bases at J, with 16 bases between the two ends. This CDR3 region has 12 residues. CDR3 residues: CASTRDRPGAFF. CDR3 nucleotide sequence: TGTGCCAGCACCAGAGACAGGCCAGGAGCTTTCTTT.

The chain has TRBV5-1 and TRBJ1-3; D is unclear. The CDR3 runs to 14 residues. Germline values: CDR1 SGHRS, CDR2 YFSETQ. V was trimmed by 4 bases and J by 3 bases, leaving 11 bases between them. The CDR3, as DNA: TGCGCCAGCAGCACCGGGATCATTGGAAACACCATATATTTT. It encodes CASSTGIIGNTIYF.

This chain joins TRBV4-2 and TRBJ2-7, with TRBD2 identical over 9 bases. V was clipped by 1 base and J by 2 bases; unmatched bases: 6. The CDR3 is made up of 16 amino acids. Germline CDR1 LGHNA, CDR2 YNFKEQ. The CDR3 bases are TGTGCCAGCAGCCAAGCAATAGCGGGAGCCCCCTACGAGCAGTACTTC. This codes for CASSQAIAGAPYEQYF.

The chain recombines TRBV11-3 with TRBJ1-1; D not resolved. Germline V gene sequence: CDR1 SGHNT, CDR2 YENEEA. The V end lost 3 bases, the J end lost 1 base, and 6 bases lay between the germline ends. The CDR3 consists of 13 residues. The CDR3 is CASSLNRNTEAFF. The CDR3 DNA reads TGTGCCAGCAGCTTGAACAGGAACACTGAAGCTTTCTTT.

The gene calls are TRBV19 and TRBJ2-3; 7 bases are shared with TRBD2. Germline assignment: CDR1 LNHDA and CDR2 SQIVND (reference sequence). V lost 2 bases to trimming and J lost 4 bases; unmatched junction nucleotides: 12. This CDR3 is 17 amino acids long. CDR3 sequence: CASSISVGGRAADTQYF. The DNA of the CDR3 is TGTGCCAGTAGTATATCGGTGGGAGGGAGGGCCGCAGATACGCAGTATTTT.